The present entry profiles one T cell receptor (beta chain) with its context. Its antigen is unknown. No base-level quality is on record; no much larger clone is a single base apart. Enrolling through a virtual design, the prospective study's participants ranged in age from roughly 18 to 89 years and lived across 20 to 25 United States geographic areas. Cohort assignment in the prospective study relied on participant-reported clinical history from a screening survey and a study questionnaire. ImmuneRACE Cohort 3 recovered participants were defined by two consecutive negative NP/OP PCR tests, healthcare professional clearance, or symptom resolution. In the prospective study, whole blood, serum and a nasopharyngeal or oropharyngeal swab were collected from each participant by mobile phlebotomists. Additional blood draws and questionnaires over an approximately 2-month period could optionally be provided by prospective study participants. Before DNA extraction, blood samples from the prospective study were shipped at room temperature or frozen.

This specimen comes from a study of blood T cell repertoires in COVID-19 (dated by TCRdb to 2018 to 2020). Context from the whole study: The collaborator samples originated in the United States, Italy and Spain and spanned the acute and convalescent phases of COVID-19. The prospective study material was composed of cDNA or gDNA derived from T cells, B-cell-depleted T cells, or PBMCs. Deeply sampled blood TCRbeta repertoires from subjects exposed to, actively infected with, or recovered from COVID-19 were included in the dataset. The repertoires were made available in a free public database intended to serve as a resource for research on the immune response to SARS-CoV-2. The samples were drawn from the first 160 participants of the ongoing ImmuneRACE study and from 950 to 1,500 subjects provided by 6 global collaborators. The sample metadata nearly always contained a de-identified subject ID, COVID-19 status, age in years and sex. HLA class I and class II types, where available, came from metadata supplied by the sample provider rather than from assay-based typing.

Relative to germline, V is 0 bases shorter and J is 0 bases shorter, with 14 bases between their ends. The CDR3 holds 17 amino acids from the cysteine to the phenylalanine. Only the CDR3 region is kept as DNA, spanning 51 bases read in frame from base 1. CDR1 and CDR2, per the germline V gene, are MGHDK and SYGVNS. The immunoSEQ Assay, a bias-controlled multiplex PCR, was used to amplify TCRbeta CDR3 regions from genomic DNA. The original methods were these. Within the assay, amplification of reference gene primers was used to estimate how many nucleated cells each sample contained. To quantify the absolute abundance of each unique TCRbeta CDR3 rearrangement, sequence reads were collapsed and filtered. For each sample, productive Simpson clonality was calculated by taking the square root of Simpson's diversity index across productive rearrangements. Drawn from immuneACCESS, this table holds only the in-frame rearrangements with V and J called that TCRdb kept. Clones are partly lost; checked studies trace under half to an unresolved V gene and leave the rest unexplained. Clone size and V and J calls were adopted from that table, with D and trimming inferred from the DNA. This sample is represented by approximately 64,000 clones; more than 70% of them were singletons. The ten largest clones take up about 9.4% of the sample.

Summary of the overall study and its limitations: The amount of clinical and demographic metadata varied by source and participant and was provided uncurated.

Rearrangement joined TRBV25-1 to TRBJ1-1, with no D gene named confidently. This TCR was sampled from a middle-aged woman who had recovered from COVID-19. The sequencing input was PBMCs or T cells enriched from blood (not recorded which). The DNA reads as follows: TGTGCCAGCAGTGAATATTCGGAGCCCCTACTGAACACTGAAGCTTTCTTT. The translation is CASSEYSEPLLNTEAFF. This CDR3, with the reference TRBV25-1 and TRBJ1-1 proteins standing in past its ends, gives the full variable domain EADIYQTPRYLVIGTGKKITLECSQTMGHDKMYWYQQDPGMELHLIHYSYGVNSTEKGDLSSESTVSRIRTEHFPLTLESARPSHTSQYLCASSEYSEPLLNTEAFFGQGTRLTVV.